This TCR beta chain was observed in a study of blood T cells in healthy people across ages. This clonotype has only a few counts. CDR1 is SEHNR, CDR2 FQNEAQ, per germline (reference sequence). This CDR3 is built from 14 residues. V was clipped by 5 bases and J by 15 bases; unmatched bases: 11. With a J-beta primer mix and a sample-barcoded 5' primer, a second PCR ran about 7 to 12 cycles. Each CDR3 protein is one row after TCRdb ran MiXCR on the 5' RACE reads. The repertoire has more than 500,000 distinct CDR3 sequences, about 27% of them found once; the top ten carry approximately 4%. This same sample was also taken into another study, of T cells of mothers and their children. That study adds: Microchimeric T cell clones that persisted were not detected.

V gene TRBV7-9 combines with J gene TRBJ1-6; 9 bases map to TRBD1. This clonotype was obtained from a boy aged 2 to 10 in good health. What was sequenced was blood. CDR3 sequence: CASSRQGGQAVLHF. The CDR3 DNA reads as TGTGCCAGCAGCCGACAGGGGGGTCAAGCGGTCCTCCACTTT.